Each of the 22 T cell receptor beta chains below was sequenced from the same sample in a study of blood T cell repertoires in COVID-19 (dated by TCRdb to about 2020). The method was the immunoSEQ multiplex PCR assay. TCRdb provides this immuneACCESS table in a form limited to in-frame rearrangements. Some clones are lacking; in checked studies, under half of them reflect an unresolved V gene, and why the rest are absent is not known. Within this sample are about 500,000 clones, with approximately 92% of them counted one time only. Of the sample, 0.75% to 0.9% falls within the top ten clones. The material sequenced was peripheral blood. Receptors were obtained from a man aged 18 to 35 with COVID-19, enrolled during active disease.

The chain recombines TRBV6-5 with TRBJ2-5, with D hard to call. This CDR3 contains 15 residues. The ends were cut back, 0 bases at V and 7 bases at J, with 15 bases in the middle. Germline CDR1 MNHEY, CDR2 SVGAGI. CDR3 in amino acids: CASSYSDKATRTQYF. The CDR3 nucleotides read TGTGCCAGCAGTTACTCCGACAAGGCTACTCGGACCCAGTACTTC.

The V and J genes are TRBV5-4 and TRBJ2-1; weak D call: TRBD1 (6 bases). The CDR3 totals 12 residues. The V gene lost 1 base and the J gene lost 9 bases, with 8 bases spanning the gap. From germline, CDR1 is SGHNT and CDR2 YYREEE (reference sequence). The CDR3 is CASSLSGVEQFF. In DNA form, the CDR3 reads TGTGCCAGCAGCTTGTCAGGGGTTGAGCAGTTCTTC.

This clone appeared once. The V gene is TRBV6-4, the J gene TRBJ1-5; 7 bases align to TRBD1. CDR3 size: 13 residues. With V trimmed by 4 bases and J by 7 bases, 4 bases remained unmatched. Germline lookup yields CDR1 MRHNA and CDR2 SNTAGT. In nucleotides, the CDR3 is TGTGCCAGCAGTGCACAGGGGAACCAGCCCCAGCATTTT. Translation gives CASSAQGNQPQHF.

This sequence joins TRBV5-1 and TRBJ2-1; D not certain. The CDR3 runs to 12 residues. Germline V gene data show CDR1 as SGHRS and CDR2 as YFSETQ. Between the trimmed V and J ends, which lost 2 bases and 8 bases, there was a span of 8 bases. CDR3 DNA sequence: TGCGCCAGCAGCTTCCCCAGCGATGAGCAGTTCTTC. Translating it yields CASSFPSDEQFF.

This chain joins TRBV6-7 and TRBJ2-1, with 10 bases lining up with TRBD2. TRBV6-7 is sorted into the ORF group, with uncertain function. J gave up 5 bases and V 7 bases, and 11 bases lay outside the gene matches. The CDR3 length is 16 residues. This CDR3 is CASNSKRGGINNEQFF. Here the CDR3 DNA reads TGTGCCAGCAACTCGAAGCGGGGGGGAATCAACAATGAGCAGTTCTTC.

This chain links TRBV5-1 with TRBJ2-3; 11 positions agree with TRBD2. The germline V gene has CDR1 SGHRS and CDR2 YFSETQ. The J segment lost 5 bases and the V segment lost 3 bases, leaving 8 bases of the junction unmatched. The CDR3 runs 16 residues. CDR3 DNA: TGCGCCAGCAGCTGGGGTAGCGGGGGGGCCGGAGATACGCAGTATTTT. It encodes CASSWGSGGAGDTQYF.

The gene calls are TRBV3-1 (or the pseudogene TRBV3-2) and TRBJ1-2; no definite D call. The CDR3 totals 15 residues. Between the trimmed V and J ends, which lost 2 bases and 4 bases, there was a span of 14 bases. Germline CDR1 and CDR2: LGHDT and YNNKEL (reference sequence). The CDR3 loop is CASSQPESDGYGYTF. In nucleotides, the CDR3 is TGTGCCAGCAGCCAACCCGAGTCCGATGGCTATGGCTACACCTTC.

The J gene is TRBJ2-5, the V gene TRBV5-5; 7 nucleotides align to TRBD1. The CDR3 has 13 amino acids. Germline CDR1 and CDR2: SGHKS and YYEKEE (reference sequence). V trimming: 2 bases; J trimming: 3 bases; junction bases outside the gene matches: 1. The CDR3 DNA reads as TGTGCCAGCAGCTTCGGGACAGAAGAGACCCAGTACTTC. It yields the protein CASSFGTEETQYF.

This clone has just one count. The V call is TRBV12-3 or TRBV12-4, the J call TRBJ2-2; possibly TRBD1 for D (6 bases). With 6 bases removed from V and 6 bases from J, the gap between germline ends came to 11 bases. This CDR3 has 13 residues. The CDR3: CASRPQGSGELFF. The CDR3, as DNA: TGTGCCAGCAGACCACAGGGCTCCGGGGAGCTGTTTTTT.

This clone appeared a few times. This rearrangement joins TRBV30 to TRBJ2-1, with TRBD1 matching over 9 bases. V was pared by 5 bases and J by 0 bases, with 11 bases of the junction left unmatched. The CDR3 runs to 17 residues. The V gene's germline CDR1 is GTSNPN and CDR2 SVGIG (reference sequence). DNA of the CDR3: TGTGCCTGGGAGGGACAGGGCCTTTCTAGCTCCTACAATGAGCAGTTCTTC. Translation gives CAWEGQGLSSSYNEQFF.

Here the CDR3 DNA reads TGCGCCAGCAGTGAAAGGTTTCTGGGTTCTAGAGATACGCAGTATTTT. This sequence encodes CASSERFLGSRDTQYF. The rearrangement links TRBV10-1 to TRBJ2-3; D remains ambiguous. The V gene's germline CDR1 is WNHNN and CDR2 SYGVQD (reference sequence). The CDR3 spans 16 residues. V was clipped by 3 bases and J by 5 bases, with 18 bases between them.

V gene TRBV2 combines with J gene TRBJ2-3, with TRBD2 matching 7 bases. The V and J ends lost 6 bases and 6 bases, in that order; junction bases with no gene match: 6. The CDR3 is made up of 13 amino acids. Germline lookup yields CDR1 SNHLY and CDR2 FYNNEI. This CDR3 reads CASRTGGGDTQYF. As DNA, the CDR3 is TGTGCCAGCAGGACGGGAGGAGGGGATACGCAGTATTTT.

The V call is TRBV27, the J call TRBJ2-3, with TRBD2 matching 14 bases. This CDR3 comprises 15 residues. In germline, CDR1 is MNHEY, CDR2 SMNVEV (reference sequence). V shed 2 bases and J 9 bases; nucleotides not matched to a gene: 4. The CDR3 DNA reads as TGTGCCAGCAGTTTAACGACTAGCGGGAGGGTAACGCAGTATTTT. Encoded protein: CASSLTTSGRVTQYF.

The chain carries TRBV3-1 (or the pseudogene TRBV3-2) and TRBJ2-1, with D possibly matching TRBD1 (5 bases). The CDR3 runs 18 residues. V dropped 3 bases and J dropped 7 bases, with 25 bases sitting between them. Germline CDR1 and CDR2: LGHDT and YNNKEL (reference sequence). The CDR3 DNA follows: TGTGCCAGCAGCCAGACAGACGCGAGTTACGCCCTTTGGAATGAGCAGTTCTTC. This encodes CASSQTDASYALWNEQFF.

The chain joins TRBV5-1 to TRBJ2-2, with 8 bases matching TRBD2. With 7 bases clipped from V and 4 bases from J, the junction kept 6 bases outside the gene matches. Germline V gene data show CDR1 as SGHRS and CDR2 as YFSETQ. The CDR3 is 14 residues long. In DNA form, the CDR3 reads TGCGCCAGCGCGGGGGGATACGGCACCGGGGAGCTGTTTTTT. This translates into CASAGGYGTGELFF. Together with reference TRBV5-1 and TRBJ2-2, the CDR3 gives the full variable domain: KAGVTQTPRYLIKTRGQQVTLSCSPISGHRSVSWYQQTPGQGLQFLFEYFSETQRNKGNFPGRFSGRQFSNSRSEMNVSTLELGDSALYLCASAGGYGTGELFFGEGSRLTVL.

Worth noting for this clone: The same CDR3 arises from other DNA sequences in this sample as well. This chain uses TRBV24-1 with TRBJ2-5; a possible D gene is TRBD1 (5 bases). There are 12 residues in the CDR3. V gave up 3 bases and J gave up 5 bases, with 6 bases separating them. CDR1 KGHDR and CDR2 SFDVKD come from the germline V gene. CDR3 sequence (DNA): TGTGCCACCAGTGATCCAGGGGAGACCCAGTACTTC. As protein: CATSDPGETQYF.

The V and J genes are TRBV12-3 or TRBV12-4 and TRBJ1-1; 9 bases fit TRBD1. The CDR3 is 13 amino acids. V shed 7 bases, J shed 8 bases, and the junction held 8 bases outside the gene matches. The CDR3 region has the DNA TGTGCCAGCATCCTATACGACAGGGGGGAAGCTTTCTTT. As protein: CASILYDRGEAFF.

The gene calls are TRBV7-9 and TRBJ1-4; 7 positions agree with TRBD1. This CDR3 is built from 14 residues. Germline V gene sequence: CDR1 SEHNR, CDR2 FQNEAQ (reference sequence). Trimming removed 4 bases from V and 7 bases from J; junction bases left unmatched: 6. CDR3 loop: CASSWAGGAEKLFF. The DNA for the CDR3 is TGTGCCAGCAGCTGGGCAGGGGGTGCTGAAAAACTGTTTTTT.

This rearrangement joins TRBV12-3 or TRBV12-4 to TRBJ2-3; weak D call: TRBD1 (6 bases). Deletions cut 10 bases from V and 8 bases from J, with 16 bases between. The length of the CDR3 is 12 residues. The CDR3 coding sequence is TGTGCCATCTCCTACCAGGGGTCTACGCAGTATTTT. It codes for CAISYQGSTQYF.

Worth noting for this clone: The same CDR3 arises from other DNA sequences in this sample as well. The V call is TRBV12-5, the J call TRBJ2-1; 12 nucleotides line up with TRBD2. The CDR3 loop spans 15 amino acids. Germline CDR1 is LGHNT and CDR2 is FRNRAP. J gave up 4 bases and V 6 bases, and 4 bases lay outside the gene matches. The CDR3 spells CASGSGTSGYNEQFF. Written as DNA, the CDR3 is TGTGCTAGTGGATCCGGGACTAGCGGGTACAATGAGCAGTTCTTC.

V is TRBV19 and J is TRBJ1-2; D not certain. CDR1 is LNHDA and CDR2 is SQIVND in the germline V gene (reference sequence). Trimming cost V 5 bases and J 8 bases, with 9 bases left between them. This CDR3 contains 11 residues. CDR3 protein: CASSPGGGYTF. The CDR3 DNA reads as TGTGCCAGTAGTCCGGGTGGGGGCTACACCTTC. The whole variable domain, remainder taken from reference TRBV19 and TRBJ1-2, is DGGITQSPKYLFRKEGQNVTLSCEQNLNHDAMYWYRQDPGQGLRLIYYSQIVNDFQKGDIAEGYSVSREKKESFPLTVTSAQKNPTAFYLCASSPGGGYTFGSGTRLTVV.

This sequence joins TRBV18 and TRBJ2-5; D not resolved. CDR1 is KGHSH, CDR2 LQKENI, per germline. The CDR3 sequence is 14 residues long. Trimming took 3 bases from V and 9 from J, leaving 17 bases between them. The DNA of the CDR3 is TGTGCCAGCTCACCCTTTTTTGAGAGTGATGCCCAGTACTTC. Its translation is CASSPFFESDAQYF.